Shown below are 18 T cell receptor beta chains from a single sample sequenced in a study of OX40 agonist ivuxolimab in advanced cancers. Library method: the immunoSEQ multiplex PCR assay. In its TCRdb copy, this immuneACCESS table keeps in-frame sequences only and misses some clones. Where compared with another copy, unresolved V genes explain less than half of these, and the others have no known cause. In this sample the table shows 25,000 to 30,000 clones, around nine tenths of which occur a single time. About 19% of the sample is taken by the ten largest. Sequencing used CD4+ or CD8+ T cells sorted from blood, obtained in a trial of the OX40 agonist ivuxolimab. The source of these receptors is an adult with an advanced solid tumor such as melanoma, head and neck, liver or kidney cancer.

The chain carries TRBV11-2 and TRBJ2-6, with a possible D match to TRBD1 (5 bases). This CDR3 is 16 amino acids long. Looked up from germline, CDR1 is SGHAT and CDR2 is FQNNGV. V was trimmed by 1 base and J by 4 bases, leaving 11 bases between them. In DNA, the CDR3 is TGTGCCAGCAGCTTAGTGGGGCGGCGAGGGGCCAACGTCCTGACTTTC. Its translation: CASSLVGRRGANVLTF.

The V and J genes are TRBV7-6 and TRBJ2-7; TRBD1 agrees at 7 bases. Germline V gene sequence: CDR1 SGHVS, CDR2 FNYEAQ. The CDR3 length is 13 residues. The V and J ends lost 1 base and 6 bases, in that order; junction bases with no gene match: 3. CDR3 sequence: CASSLGQGGEQYF. CDR3 nucleotide sequence: TGTGCCAGCAGCTTAGGACAGGGCGGCGAGCAGTACTTC.

This sequence joins TRBV15 and TRBJ1-3; no clear D. This CDR3 has 17 residues. V was clipped by 0 bases and J by 0 bases, with 12 bases between them. The germline V gene has CDR1 LNHNV and CDR2 YYDKDF (reference sequence). The CDR3 region has the DNA TGTGCCACCAGCAGAGATCTGGGGAGTTTCTCTGGAAACACCATATATTTT. This translates into CATSRDLGSFSGNTIYF. Based on the CDR3 plus reference TRBV15 and TRBJ1-3, the full variable domain is DAMVIQNPRYQVTQFGKPVTLSCSQTLNHNVMYWYQQKSSQAPKLLFHYYDKDFNNEADTPDNFQSRRPNTSFCFLDIRSPGLGDTAMYLCATSRDLGSFSGNTIYFGEGSWLTVV.

This clone turned up a few times. The identical CDR3 is also encoded by other nucleotide sequences in the sample. The chain links TRBV29-1 to TRBJ2-3; D remains unclear. With 4 bases removed from V and 2 bases from J, the gap between germline ends came to 7 bases. CDR3 length: 12 residues. Germline CDR1 is SQVTM and CDR2 is ANQGSEA. The CDR3 bases are TGCAGCGTTGGGGGTTACACAGATACGCAGTATTTT. The encoded protein is CSVGGYTDTQYF.

V usage is TRBV10-2 and J usage is TRBJ2-3; weak D call: TRBD2 (6 bases). Trimming took off 8 bases at V and 8 bases at J, with 11 bases between the two ends. CDR3 length: 11 residues. Germline V gene lookup returns CDR1 WSHSY and CDR2 SAAADI. CDR3 bases: TGCGCCAGCGGAGGGATGGGTACGCAGTATTTT. This gives the protein CASGGMGTQYF.

This clone is classed as medium-sized. The rearrangement joins TRBV28 to TRBJ1-4; D not certain. The V gene's germline CDR1 is MDHEN and CDR2 SYDVKM. The CDR3 contains 15 residues. The ends were cut back, 3 bases at V and 3 bases at J, with 11 bases in the middle. The CDR3 reads CASSLASGPNEKLFF. The DNA of the CDR3 is TGTGCCAGCAGTTTGGCGAGCGGGCCTAATGAAAAACTGTTTTTT.

V usage is TRBV7-8 and J usage is TRBJ2-2, with D perhaps TRBD1 (5 bases). This CDR3 region has 15 residues. V was cut by 6 bases and J by 4 bases, with 15 bases left in between. Germline V gene data show CDR1 as SGHVS and CDR2 as FQNEAQ. The CDR3 coding sequence is TGTGCCAGCAGTCATACAACCACAGGCACCGGGGAGCTGTTTTTT. It codes for CASSHTTTGTGELFF.

The chain is built from TRBV9 and TRBJ2-1, with 7 bases fitting TRBD2. V trimming: 2 bases; J trimming: 4 bases; junction bases outside the gene matches: 9. Germline CDR1 SGDLS, CDR2 YYNGEE. The CDR3 totals 16 residues. The CDR3 protein is CASSVKWEGGYNEQFF. The CDR3 nucleotides are TGTGCCAGCAGCGTTAAGTGGGAGGGAGGGTACAATGAGCAGTTCTTC.

The rearrangement joins TRBV27 to TRBJ1-1, with 9 nucleotides matching TRBD1. The CDR3 is 14 residues long. Germline V gene sequence: CDR1 MNHEY, CDR2 SMNVEV (reference sequence). Germline trimming cut 5 bases from V and 6 bases from J; bases unmatched to any gene: 7. CDR3 nucleotide sequence: TGTGCCAGCAGTCCGGGGACAGGGAGGGCTGAAGCTTTCTTT. Residues: CASSPGTGRAEAFF.

The chain joins TRBV10-2 to TRBJ2-7; unclear D gene. The germline V gene encodes CDR1 WSHSY and CDR2 SAAADI. Trimming took off 9 bases at V and 3 bases at J, with 9 bases between the two ends. CDR3 length: 11 residues. In nucleotides, the CDR3 is TGCGCCAGTTCACCGGACTACGAGCAGTACTTC. Its protein product is CASSPDYEQYF.

This chain joins TRBV7-9 and TRBJ1-2; the D is unclear. The V and J ends lost 6 bases and 4 bases respectively, with 12 bases between them. CDR1 is SEHNR, CDR2 FQNEAQ, per germline (reference sequence). There are 13 residues in the CDR3. The CDR3 DNA is TGTGCCAGCAGTCTGGGTCTCTTCTATGGCTACACCTTC. Protein product: CASSLGLFYGYTF.

This clone was counted a single time. The chain joins TRBV6-5 to TRBJ1-5; maybe TRBD1 (6 bases). CDR1 and CDR2 from the germline V gene are MNHEY and SVGAGI. The CDR3 totals 13 residues. Trimming stripped 2 bases from V and 9 bases from J, with 11 bases between. CDR3 loop: CASSYEGGRPQHF. In DNA, the CDR3 is TGTGCCAGCAGTTACGAGGGGGGTCGGCCCCAGCATTTT.

V gene TRBV28 combines with J gene TRBJ2-7; 7 bases fit TRBD1. The V gene end was trimmed by 6 bases and the J gene end by 3 bases; junction bases not matched to a gene: 11. The germline V gene has CDR1 MDHEN and CDR2 SYDVKM. The length of the CDR3 is 15 residues. CDR3 region: CASRPTTGVNYEQYF. CDR3 bases: TGTGCCAGCAGGCCGACCACAGGGGTAAACTACGAGCAGTACTTC.

The chain links TRBV11-3 to TRBJ2-5; no clear D gene. Germline CDR1 is SGHNT and CDR2 is YENEEA. This CDR3 contains 16 residues. With 2 bases removed from V and 3 bases from J, the gap between germline ends came to 16 bases. DNA of the CDR3: TGTGCCAGCAGCTTATTTTGGTATGGCGGCGAAGAGACCCAGTACTTC. It specifies CASSLFWYGGEETQYF.

The chain carries TRBV11-3 and TRBJ2-1; 8 nucleotides align to TRBD2. This CDR3 is built from 15 residues. V lost 6 bases and J lost 9; bases outside the gene matches: 13. Per the germline V gene, CDR1 is SGHNT and CDR2 is YENEEA. The CDR3 spells CASSKEGTSRLEQFF. CDR3 DNA sequence: TGTGCCAGCAGTAAAGAGGGGACTAGTCGCCTTGAGCAGTTCTTC.

V gene TRBV6-1 combines with J gene TRBJ1-1; 7 bases are a match to TRBD1. The CDR3 has 19 amino acids. Losses at the gene ends were 2 bases for V and 3 bases for J; bases not matched to a gene: 18. Germline CDR1 is MNHNS and CDR2 is SASEGT. The CDR3 here is CASSEFPPASSDRDTEAFF. In nucleotides, the CDR3 is TGTGCCAGCAGTGAATTCCCCCCGGCGAGCAGTGACAGGGACACTGAAGCTTTCTTT.

The V and J genes are TRBV6-6 and TRBJ2-1; D is unresolved. V gave up 5 bases and J gave up 10 bases, with 9 bases separating them. The germline V gene encodes CDR1 MNHNY and CDR2 SVGAGI (reference sequence). The CDR3 has 11 amino acids. Here the CDR3 reads CASSLSWEQFF. The CDR3 coding sequence is TGTGCCAGCAGTCTGTCATGGGAGCAGTTCTTC.

The chain combines TRBV7-2 with TRBJ2-3; D unclear. The V gene lost 5 bases and the J gene lost 3 bases, with 12 bases spanning the gap. Germline V gene lookup returns CDR1 SGHTA and CDR2 FQGNSA. The CDR3 has 14 amino acids. For the CDR3, the DNA is TGTGCCAGCAGCCCTCATGGGCTGACAGATACGCAGTATTTT. It is translated as CASSPHGLTDTQYF.